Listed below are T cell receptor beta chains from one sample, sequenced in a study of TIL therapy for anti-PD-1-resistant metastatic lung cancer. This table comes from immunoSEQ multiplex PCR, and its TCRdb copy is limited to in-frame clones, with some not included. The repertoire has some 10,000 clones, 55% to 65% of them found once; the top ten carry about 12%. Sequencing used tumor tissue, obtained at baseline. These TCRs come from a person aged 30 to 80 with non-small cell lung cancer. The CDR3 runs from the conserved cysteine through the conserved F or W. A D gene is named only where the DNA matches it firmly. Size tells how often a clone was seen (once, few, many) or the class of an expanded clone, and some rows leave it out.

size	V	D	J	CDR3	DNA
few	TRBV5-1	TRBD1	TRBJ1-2	CASSAGQGGYGYTF	TGCGCCAGCAGCGCCGGACAGGGGGGCTATGGCTACACCTTC
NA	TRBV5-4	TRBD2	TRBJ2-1	CASSLGLAGVRGSYNEQFF	TGTGCCAGCAGCCTGGGACTAGCGGGAGTGAGAGGTTCCTACAATGAGCAGTTCTTC
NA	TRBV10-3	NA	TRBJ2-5	CAISESAEQETQYF	TGTGCCATCAGTGAGTCGGCTGAGCAAGAGACCCAGTACTTC
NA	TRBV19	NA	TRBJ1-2	CASSITREDYGYTF	TGTGCCAGTAGTATTACCAGGGAAGACTATGGCTACACCTTC
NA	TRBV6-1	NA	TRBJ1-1	CASRDRPGPNTEAFF	TGTGCCAGCAGGGACCGGCCAGGGCCGAACACTGAAGCTTTCTTT
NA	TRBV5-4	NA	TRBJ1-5	CASSLSGNTGTQHF	TGTGCCAGCAGCTTGTCAGGGAACACGGGGACCCAGCATTTT
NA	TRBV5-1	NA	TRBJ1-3	CASSLDRVANTIYF	TGCGCCAGCAGCTTGGACAGGGTGGCAAACACCATATATTTT
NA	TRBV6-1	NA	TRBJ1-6	CASSSGPYYSPLHF	TGTGCCAGCAGCTCCGGGCCGTACTATTCACCCCTCCACTTT
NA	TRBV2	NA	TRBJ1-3	CASSLGVGSTIYF	TGTGCCAGCAGCCTAGGCGTCGGCAGCACCATATATTTT
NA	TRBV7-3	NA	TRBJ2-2	CASSISGPQGGELFF	TGTGCCAGCAGCATATCCGGGCCCCAGGGCGGGGAGCTGTTTTTT
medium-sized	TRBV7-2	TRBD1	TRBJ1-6	CASSTDRGSYNSPLHF	TGTGCCAGCAGCACGGACAGGGGCTCCTATAATTCACCCCTCCACTTT
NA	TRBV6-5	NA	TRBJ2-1	CASSYSRGNEQFF	TGTGCCAGCAGTTACTCGCGGGGCAATGAGCAGTTCTTC
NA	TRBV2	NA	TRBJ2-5	CASSQTGSQETQYF	TGTGCCAGCAGCCAAACCGGGAGTCAAGAGACCCAGTACTTC
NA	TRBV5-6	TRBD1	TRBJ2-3	CASSLVGQETYTQYF	TGTGCCAGCAGCTTGGTGGGACAGGAGACTTATACGCAGTATTTT
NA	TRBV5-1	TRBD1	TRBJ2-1	CASSRGQATYNEQFF	TGCGCCAGCAGCCGGGGACAGGCGACCTACAATGAGCAGTTCTTC
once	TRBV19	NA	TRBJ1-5	CASSIGQHSNQPQHF	TGTGCCAGTAGTATCGGCCAACATAGCAATCAGCCCCAGCATTTT
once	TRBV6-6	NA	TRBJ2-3	CASTSGTLLTDTQYF	TGTGCCAGCACTTCCGGGACACTCCTCACAGATACGCAGTATTTT
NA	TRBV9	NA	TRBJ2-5	CASSVGVQGRETQYF	TGTGCCAGCAGCGTAGGGGTCCAGGGGCGGGAGACCCAGTACTTC
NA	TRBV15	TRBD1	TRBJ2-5	CATSIDREETQYF	TGTGCCACCAGCATCGACAGGGAAGAGACCCAGTACTTC
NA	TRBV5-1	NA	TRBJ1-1	CASSLQAMNTEAFF	TGCGCCAGCAGCTTACAGGCTATGAACACTGAAGCTTTCTTT
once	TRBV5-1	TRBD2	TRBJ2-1	CASSSQAGYSYNEQFF	TGCGCCAGCAGCTCCCAAGCGGGATACTCCTACAATGAGCAGTTCTTC
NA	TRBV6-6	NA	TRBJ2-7	CASSYSGLYEQYF	TGTGCCAGCAGTTATTCCGGGCTATACGAGCAGTACTTC
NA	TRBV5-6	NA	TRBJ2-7	CASSEGGRTYEQYF	TGTGCCAGCAGTGAGGGCGGACGAACCTACGAGCAGTACTTC
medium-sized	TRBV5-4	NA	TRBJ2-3	CASSDLSGEVDTQYF	TGTGCCAGCAGCGATCTCTCCGGGGAGGTGGATACGCAGTATTTT
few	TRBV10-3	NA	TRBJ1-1	CAISEPGQNTEAFF	TGTGCCATCAGTGAACCGGGACAGAACACTGAAGCTTTCTTT
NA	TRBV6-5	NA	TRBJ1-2	CASSYLGYGYTF	TGTGCCAGCAGTTACCTGGGGTATGGCTACACCTTC
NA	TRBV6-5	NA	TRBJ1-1	CASTFSLNTEAFF	TGTGCCAGCACCTTTTCCTTGAACACTGAAGCTTTCTTT
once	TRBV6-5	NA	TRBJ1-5	CASSRTSYSNQPQHF	TGTGCCAGCAGTCGGACATCCTATAGCAATCAGCCCCAGCATTTT
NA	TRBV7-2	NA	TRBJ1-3	CASSALQPVSGNTIYF	TGTGCCAGCAGCGCGTTACAGCCAGTCTCTGGAAACACCATATATTTT
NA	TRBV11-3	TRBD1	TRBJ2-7	CASSYVTGTYEQYF	TGTGCCAGCAGTTATGTGACAGGGACCTACGAGCAGTACTTC
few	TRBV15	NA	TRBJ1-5	CATSITVNQPQHF	TGTGCCACCAGCATCACCGTTAATCAGCCCCAGCATTTT
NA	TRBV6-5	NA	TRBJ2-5	CASSYYQGVGEQYF	TGTGCCAGCAGTTACTACCAGGGAGTGGGTGAGCAGTACTTC
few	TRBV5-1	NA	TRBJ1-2	CASSLSTPEPYGYTF	TGCGCCAGCAGCTTGAGTACCCCGGAACCTTATGGCTACACCTTC
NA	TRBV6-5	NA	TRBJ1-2	CASRDRVYGYTF	TGTGCCAGCAGGGACAGAGTCTATGGCTACACCTTC
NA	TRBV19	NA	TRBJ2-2	CASKTGFPGGELFF	TGTGCCAGTAAAACAGGGTTCCCAGGAGGGGAGCTGTTTTTT
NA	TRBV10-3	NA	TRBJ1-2	CAISDEDYGYTF	TGTGCCATCAGTGATGAAGACTATGGCTACACCTTC
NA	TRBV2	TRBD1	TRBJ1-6	CASSETGGHSPLHF	TGTGCCAGCAGTGAAACAGGGGGCCATTCACCCCTCCACTTT
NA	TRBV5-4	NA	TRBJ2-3	CASSLGQRAMNTQYF	TGTGCCAGCAGCTTGGGACAAAGGGCGATGAATACGCAGTATTTT
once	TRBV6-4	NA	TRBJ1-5	CASSQQVGNQPQHF	TGTGCCAGCAGCCAGCAGGTGGGCAATCAGCCCCAGCATTTT
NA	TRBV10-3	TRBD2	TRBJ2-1	CAISIWASGSDEQFF	TGTGCCATCAGTATCTGGGCTAGCGGGAGCGATGAGCAGTTCTTC